This T cell receptor beta chain was documented in a study of immune cell composition in non-small cell lung cancer. Study-level findings and limits: Lung adenocarcinomas had lower top 10 clone scores and clonality than squamous tumours. Tumour TCR-beta clonality was not significantly tied to smoking pack-years. Shared sequences between tumour-reactive and dominant in vivo clones were not proven.

With respect to this clone: Its cognate antigen is unknown.

This table comes from immunoSEQ multiplex PCR, and its TCRdb copy is limited to in-frame clones, with some not included. This repertoire shows about 3,100 clones, roughly 86% found once; its top ten account for 8% to 8.5%. CDR1 is MNHEY, CDR2 SMNVEV, per germline (reference sequence). The ends were cut back, 6 bases at V and 3 bases at J, with 15 bases in the middle. The CDR3 sequence is 14 residues long. Frozen unsorted single-cell suspensions supplied the genomic DNA. The chain recombines TRBV27 with TRBJ2-7, with D possibly being TRBD1 (6 bases). The sequence derives from a human donor with non-small cell lung cancer. Sequenced input: lung tumor tissue. CDR3 nucleotide sequence: TGTGCCAGCAGGCGCAGGGGAACGGACTACGAGCAGTACTTC. It specifies CASRRRGTDYEQYF.